One sample yielded the 19 T cell receptor beta chains listed below, sequenced in a study of cytomegalovirus exposure and HLA in healthy donors. PCR was performed using 60 Vbeta and 13 Jbeta primers. The method was immunoSEQ multiplex PCR; TCRdb's version includes in-frame clones alone and lacks a portion of them. In the table there are under 150,000 clones, about 80% of which are singletons. Sequencing was done on a sample of PBMCs. Receptors originate from a man aged 25-40 years in good health and CMV-seronegative.

V is TRBV5-1 and J is TRBJ2-3; 9 bases match TRBD1. The CDR3 covers 15 residues. V lost 0 bases, J lost 6 bases, and 5 bases stayed unmatched. CDR1 is SGHRS, CDR2 YFSETQ, per germline. CDR3 in DNA: TGCGCCAGCAGCTTGGCACAGGGGGCTCGGGATACGCAGTATTTT. Translated: CASSLAQGARDTQYF.

This rearrangement joins TRBV10-3 to TRBJ1-5; D call uncertain. V dropped 0 bases and J dropped 3 bases, with 12 bases sitting between them. The CDR3 extends over 16 amino acids. Germline-derived CDR1 and CDR2 are ENHRY and SYGVKD. CDR3 sequence reads: CAISESSGRLNQPQHF. As DNA, the CDR3 is TGTGCCATCAGTGAGTCATCCGGGAGACTCAATCAGCCCCAGCATTTT.

J is TRBJ2-3 and V is TRBV27; 8 bases align to TRBD2. After removal of 8 bases from V and 2 bases from J, the junction contained 12 bases not matched to a gene. The germline V gene has CDR1 MNHEY and CDR2 SMNVEV (reference sequence). The CDR3 totals 16 residues. CDR3 sequence reads: CASRGASGSITDTQYF. The CDR3 DNA is TGTGCCAGCCGGGGGGCTAGCGGGTCAATCACAGATACGCAGTATTTT.

In DNA, the CDR3 is TGTGCCATCAACGACAGGGATTACAATGAGCAGTTCTTC. This encodes CAINDRDYNEQFF. The chain joins TRBV10-3 to TRBJ2-1, with 7 nucleotides matching TRBD1. Germline trimming cut 7 bases from V and 4 bases from J; bases unmatched to any gene: 4. CDR1 and CDR2 (germline): ENHRY, SYGVKD. The CDR3 sequence is 13 residues long.

Of note for this clone: The junction departs from the called germline gene at one end, perhaps through a read error. V usage is TRBV6-1 and J usage is TRBJ2-5; unclear D gene. The CDR3 sequence is 14 residues long. CDR1 is MNHNS, CDR2 SASEGT, per germline. CDR3: CASRSTGFQEAQYF. The CDR3 nucleotides read TGTGCCAGCAGGAGTACCGGGTTTCAAGAGGCCCAGTACTTC.

This chain connects TRBV19 to TRBJ1-5, with D perhaps matching TRBD1 (5 bases). There are 15 residues in the CDR3. In germline, CDR1 is LNHDA, CDR2 SQIVND (reference sequence). V lost 0 bases, J lost 3 bases, and 9 bases lay in between. The CDR3, as DNA: TGTGCCAGTAGTATAGACAGGGAAGCCAATCAGCCCCAGCATTTT. Its translation is CASSIDREANQPQHF.

This clone was seen once. This sequence joins TRBV2 and TRBJ2-1; 8 nucleotides match TRBD2. Germline-derived CDR1 and CDR2 are SNHLY and FYNNEI. The CDR3 has 15 residues. V lost 2 bases, J lost 6 bases, and 6 bases stayed unmatched. The CDR3 bases are TGTGCCAGCAGTGAATATAGCGGGATCATCAATGAGCAGTTCTTC. Translated, it gives CASSEYSGIINEQFF.

This clone came up a few times. The chain couples TRBV5-4 to TRBJ2-7; TRBD1 agrees at 7 bases. Germline values: CDR1 SGHNT, CDR2 YYREEE (reference sequence). The CDR3 sequence is 13 residues long. V shed 0 bases and J 4 bases; nucleotides not matched to a gene: 1. The CDR3 DNA reads as TGTGCCAGCAGCTTGGTGGGACAGTACGAGCAGTACTTC. Its translation is CASSLVGQYEQYF.

This chain uses TRBV7-2 with TRBJ2-1, with D uncertain. The CDR3 length is 12 residues. V was cut by 1 base and J by 6 bases, with 4 bases left in between. Per germline, CDR1 SGHTA and CDR2 FQGNSA. CDR3 sequence (DNA): TGTGCCAGCAGCTTAGTTCTCAATGAGCAGTTCTTC. As protein: CASSLVLNEQFF.

This clone was detected a few times. The chain recombines TRBV5-1 with TRBJ2-1, with 11 bases fitting TRBD2. V lost 1 base and J lost 4; bases outside the gene matches: 10. CDR1 and CDR2 (germline): SGHRS, YFSETQ. This CDR3 spans 18 amino acids. CDR3 nucleotides: TGCGCCAGCAGCTTGTACGGTAGCGGGAGGGCTGGATACAATGAGCAGTTCTTC. This codes for CASSLYGSGRAGYNEQFF.

DNA for the CDR3: TGTGCCAGCAGCTTAGGTCTTGCGGGACAGGCCAAAAACATTCAGTACTTC. Protein: CASSLGLAGQAKNIQYF. V is TRBV11-2 and J is TRBJ2-4, with D perhaps matching TRBD1 (7 bases). Germline V gives CDR1 SGHAT, CDR2 FQNNGV. The CDR3 loop spans 17 amino acids. V gave up 1 base and J gave up 1 base, with 14 bases separating them.

This sequence joins TRBV18 and TRBJ2-3, with a tentative D call TRBD1 (6 bases). Trimming took off 4 bases at V and 1 base at J, with 27 bases between the two ends. This CDR3 comprises 20 residues. Germline CDR1 is KGHSH and CDR2 is LQKENI. The CDR3 loop is CASSLLPPLINREGTDTQYF. CDR3 in DNA: TGTGCCAGCTCACTTCTTCCCCCATTGATTAACAGGGAAGGCACAGATACGCAGTATTTT.

In regard to this clone: This may stem from a read error, because a much larger clone lies one nucleotide away. The chain is built from TRBV12-5 and TRBJ1-1; 7 nucleotides align to TRBD1. CDR3 length: 12 amino acids. Germline loops: CDR1 LGHNT, CDR2 FRNRAP. The DNA of the CDR3 is TGTACTAGTGGCTGGACAGGCACTGAAGCTTTCTTT. Residues: CTSGWTGTEAFF.

This sequence joins TRBV4-1 and TRBJ2-3; TRBD2 is a possible D gene (5 bases). The V gene's germline CDR1 is MGHRA and CDR2 YSYEKL. The CDR3 is 16 amino acids. Trimming cost V 2 bases and J 4 bases, with 16 bases left between them. CDR3 in amino acids: CASSQTGEWGSDTQYF. DNA of the CDR3: TGCGCCAGCAGCCAAACCGGGGAGTGGGGATCAGATACGCAGTATTTT.

The V and J genes are TRBV19 and TRBJ1-5, with 7 bases lining up with TRBD1. The junction had 15 bases not matched to a gene; V was cut back by 6 bases and J by 7 bases. This CDR3 region has 16 residues. Germline CDR1 is LNHDA and CDR2 is SQIVND (reference sequence). The CDR3 region has the DNA TGTGCCAGTAGACATCGATTGAAAGGGGGCAGACAGCCCCAGCATTTT. Its translation is CASRHRLKGGRQPQHF. Complete variable domain (other parts from reference TRBV19 and TRBJ1-5): DGGITQSPKYLFRKEGQNVTLSCEQNLNHDAMYWYRQDPGQGLRLIYYSQIVNDFQKGDIAEGYSVSREKKESFPLTVTSAQKNPTAFYLCASRHRLKGGRQPQHFGDGTRLSIL.

This clone was detected a few times. The rearrangement joins TRBV11-3 to TRBJ2-7; 9 nucleotides agree with TRBD1. Germline V gives CDR1 SGHNT, CDR2 YENEEA. The junction had 5 bases not matched to a gene; V was cut back by 6 bases and J by 5 bases. This CDR3 is built from 13 residues. The CDR3 nucleotides read TGTGCCAGCAGAATACAGGGGGCAAACGAGCAGTACTTC. Residues: CASRIQGANEQYF.

The chain combines TRBV27 with TRBJ2-7; 8 nucleotides agree with TRBD2. Germline V gene data show CDR1 as MNHEY and CDR2 as SMNVEV (reference sequence). The V segment lost 5 bases and the J segment 3 bases; nucleotides outside the gene matches: 6. The CDR3 runs to 14 residues. The CDR3 nucleotides are TGTGCCAGCAGTATAGGACTAGCCGACTACGAGCAGTACTTC. Protein sequence: CASSIGLADYEQYF.

Here the CDR3 DNA reads TGTGCCAGCAGTTGGGACAGGGGAAACACCGGGGAGCTGTTTTTT. Its protein is CASSWDRGNTGELFF. The chain uses TRBV27 and TRBJ2-2; 10 bases map to TRBD1. The V gene's germline CDR1 is MNHEY and CDR2 SMNVEV (reference sequence). With V trimmed by 4 bases and J by 2 bases, 1 base remained unmatched. This CDR3 has 15 amino acids.

V usage is TRBV6-5 and J usage is TRBJ1-2; D gene unclear. The CDR3 loop spans 13 amino acids. V lost 4 bases and J 4 bases, leaving 10 bases between the germline ends. CDR1 MNHEY and CDR2 SVGAGI come from the germline V gene. CDR3 nucleotides: TGTGCCAGCAGTTCAGCGGGAAGCTATGGCTACACCTTC. Translation: CASSSAGSYGYTF.